The 2 T cell receptor beta chains given below trace back to one sample, sequenced in a study of metastatic and nonmetastatic thyroid tumors. There were no patients who had received any treatment before thyroid surgery. TCRdb re-clonotyped the PCR reads through MiXCR. The repertoire holds about 20,000 clones, with around 20% as singletons. The sample taken for sequencing was blood. These receptors all stem from a female donor with papillary thyroid cancer or a benign thyroid nodule (not recorded which). Some clones in this sample may be carry-over from other donors' samples.

In this sample, this clone is medium-sized. V and J are TRBV6-2 or TRBV6-3 and TRBJ2-7; 8 nucleotides agree with TRBD2. CDR1 and CDR2 (germline): MNHEY, SVGEGT. Trimming took 7 bases from V and 2 from J; bases not matched to a gene: 10. The CDR3 runs 15 residues. In DNA form, the CDR3 reads TGTGCCAGCACCCCGCGGTTAGCGGGAACCTACGAGCAGTACTTC. Translating it yields CASTPRLAGTYEQYF.

In this sample, this clone turned up many times. The chain is built from TRBV15 and TRBJ1-2; 9 positions match TRBD1. This CDR3 has 15 residues. Trimming at V came to 1 base and at J to 5 bases, leaving 5 bases not matched to a gene. CDR1 and CDR2 (germline): LNHNV, YYDKDF (reference sequence). The CDR3 reads CATSRVGTGRYGYTF. In DNA, the CDR3 is TGTGCCACCAGCAGAGTTGGGACAGGGCGGTATGGCTACACCTTC. The variable domain in full, completed from reference TRBV15 and TRBJ1-2, reads DAMVIQNPRYQVTQFGKPVTLSCSQTLNHNVMYWYQQKSSQAPKLLFHYYDKDFNNEADTPDNFQSRRPNTSFCFLDIRSPGLGDTAMYLCATSRVGTGRYGYTFGSGTRLTVV.